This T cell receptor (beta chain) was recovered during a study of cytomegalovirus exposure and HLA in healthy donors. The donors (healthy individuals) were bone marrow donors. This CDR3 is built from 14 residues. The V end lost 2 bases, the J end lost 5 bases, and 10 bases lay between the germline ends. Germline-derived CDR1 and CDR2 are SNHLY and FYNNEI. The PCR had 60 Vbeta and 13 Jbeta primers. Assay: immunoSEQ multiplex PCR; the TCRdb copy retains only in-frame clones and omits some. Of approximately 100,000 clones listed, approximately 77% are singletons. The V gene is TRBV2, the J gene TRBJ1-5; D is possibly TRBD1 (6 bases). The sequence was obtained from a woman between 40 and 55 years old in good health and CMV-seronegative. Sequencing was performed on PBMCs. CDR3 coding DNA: TGTGCCAGCAGTGAACTACAGGGATATCAGCCCCAGCATTTT. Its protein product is CASSELQGYQPQHF.